This TCR beta chain was sequenced during a study of blood T cell repertoires in COVID-19. Turning to the study itself: Whether acute or convalescent, the COVID-19 samples came from the United States, Italy and Spain. PBMCs, B-cell-depleted T cells, or T cells were the source of the cDNA or gDNA that made up the material.

V gave up 4 bases and J gave up 1 base, with 14 bases separating them. Germline values: CDR1 SGHRS, CDR2 YFSETQ. This CDR3 spans 15 amino acids. In the study's own analysis: Using reference gene primer amplification, nucleated cell counts were estimated. Method: immunoSEQ multiplex PCR; TCRdb's copy keeps in-frame clones and lacks some. From that table come the V and J calls and clone size; the DNA was used to work out D and trimming. The top ten hold about a fifth of the sample, which has about 75,000 clones, roughly 82% seen once. The TCR was taken from a woman between 50 and 59 years old with acute or convalescent COVID-19. The chain recombines TRBV5-1 with TRBJ2-5, with D perhaps TRBD2 (5 bases). The sequencing sample was made of peripheral blood. In DNA, the CDR3 is TGCGCCAGCAGCAACGAAGGTGGGAGCCAAGAGACCCAGTACTTC. It encodes CASSNEGGSQETQYF. Looking up the rest from reference TRBV5-1 and TRBJ2-5 gives the full variable domain: KAGVTQTPRYLIKTRGQQVTLSCSPISGHRSVSWYQQTPGQGLQFLFEYFSETQRNKGNFPGRFSGRQFSNSRSEMNVSTLELGDSALYLCASSNEGGSQETQYFGPGTRLLVL.